The rows below give T cell receptor beta chains drawn from one sample of a study of T cells in Graves' hyperthyroidism and ophthalmopathy. One entry per CDR3 protein results from TCRdb running MiXCR on the multiplex PCR reads. Among around 620,000 distinct CDR3 sequences listed, around 14% were seen once. The sample comprised blood. The receptors stem from a woman between 18 and 30 years old with Graves' ophthalmopathy. Both conserved end residues are part of each CDR3. The order of the fields is clone size, J gene, D gene, V gene, CDR3 DNA, CDR3 protein. D genes are given only for firm matches. Not all rows give a size; the values are once, few, many and, for expanded clones, a class.

abundance: .
j_gene: TRBJ1-5
d_gene: .
v_gene: TRBV19
CDR3nt: TGTGCCAGTAGTCCCACTCCCGGGGTAAGACAGCCCCAGCATTTT
CDR3aa: CASSPTPGVRQPQHF

abundance: .
j_gene: TRBJ2-3
d_gene: .
v_gene: TRBV29-1
CDR3nt: TGCAGCGTCCTGGACCCAACAGATACGCAGTATTTT
CDR3aa: CSVLDPTDTQYF

abundance: many
j_gene: TRBJ2-3
d_gene: TRBD2
v_gene: TRBV7-9
CDR3nt: TGTGCCAGCAGCTTAGTCCAACTAGCGATGGATACGCAGTATTTT
CDR3aa: CASSLVQLAMDTQYF

abundance: many
j_gene: TRBJ2-1
d_gene: TRBD2
v_gene: TRBV5-5
CDR3nt: TGTGCCAGCAGCTTGTCATGGCGGGAGGTTTCCTACAATGAGCAGTTCTTC
CDR3aa: CASSLSWREVSYNEQFF

abundance: .
j_gene: TRBJ1-5
d_gene: .
v_gene: TRBV28
CDR3nt: TGTGCCAGCAGTTTACCCCGGCAGGGGAGCGGTCAGCCCCAGCATTTT
CDR3aa: CASSLPRQGSGQPQHF

abundance: few
j_gene: TRBJ1-2
d_gene: .
v_gene: TRBV29-1
CDR3nt: TGCAGCGCCTGGAATGCCGACAACTATGGCTACACCTTC
CDR3aa: CSAWNADNYGYTF

abundance: once
j_gene: TRBJ2-7
d_gene: .
v_gene: TRBV12-5
CDR3nt: TGTGCTAGTGGTTTGGGGTCCTACGAGCAGTACTTC
CDR3aa: CASGLGSYEQYF

abundance: many
j_gene: TRBJ1-5
d_gene: .
v_gene: TRBV2
CDR3nt: TGTGCCAGCAGTGAATTCGGTTATCAGGGAGGAAATAGCAATCAGCCCCAGCATTTT
CDR3aa: CASSEFGYQGGNSNQPQHF

abundance: many
j_gene: TRBJ2-5
d_gene: .
v_gene: TRBV28
CDR3nt: TGTGCCAGCAGTGTTTCAGGGGGGATGATGTACTTC
CDR3aa: CASSVSGGMMYF

abundance: few
j_gene: TRBJ2-1
d_gene: TRBD1
v_gene: TRBV7-9
CDR3nt: TGTGCCAGCACCTTATCTCTAACGGGGGGACAGGGTGAGCAGTTCTTC
CDR3aa: CASTLSLTGGQGEQFF

abundance: .
j_gene: TRBJ1-6
d_gene: .
v_gene: TRBV4-1
CDR3nt: TGCGCCAGCAGCCAAGAAAGGTCGGGAACTTCACCCCTCCACTTT
CDR3aa: CASSQERSGTSPLHF

abundance: many
j_gene: TRBJ2-5
d_gene: .
v_gene: TRBV20-1
CDR3nt: TGCAGTGCTAGCAATGCTCGAGGAGAGACCCAGTACTTC
CDR3aa: CSASNARGETQYF

abundance: .
j_gene: TRBJ2-1
d_gene: .
v_gene: TRBV7-3
CDR3nt: TGTGCCAGCAGCTTAACCGGGGACGCCGGTGGAAATGAGCAGTTCTTC
CDR3aa: CASSLTGDAGGNEQFF

abundance: many
j_gene: TRBJ2-2
d_gene: TRBD2
v_gene: TRBV19
CDR3nt: TGTGCCAGTCTTGGACTAGAAGGGACCGGGGAGCTGTTTTTT
CDR3aa: CASLGLEGTGELFF

abundance: many
j_gene: TRBJ1-1
d_gene: .
v_gene: TRBV27
CDR3nt: TGTGCCAGCAGTCCACCGGCGAACACTGAAGCTTTCTTT
CDR3aa: CASSPPANTEAFF

abundance: many
j_gene: TRBJ2-3
d_gene: TRBD2
v_gene: TRBV20-1
CDR3nt: TGCAGTGCCGATGGAGCGGGAGGGCCTACAGATACGCAGTATTTT
CDR3aa: CSADGAGGPTDTQYF

abundance: .
j_gene: TRBJ2-7
d_gene: .
v_gene: TRBV5-5
CDR3nt: TGTGCCAGCAGCTTGCTGCCCCTTCAGCGGAGCCCCCCTTACGAGCAGTACTTC
CDR3aa: CASSLLPLQRSPPYEQYF

abundance: many
j_gene: TRBJ1-2
d_gene: TRBD1
v_gene: TRBV7-9
CDR3nt: TGTGCCAGCAGCCCGACAGGGGGCGCTTCTGGCTACACCTTC
CDR3aa: CASSPTGGASGYTF

abundance: many
j_gene: TRBJ2-7
d_gene: TRBD2
v_gene: TRBV27
CDR3nt: TGTGCCAGCAGTTCCTGGACTAGCGGGAGCTCCTACGAGCAGTACTTC
CDR3aa: CASSSWTSGSSYEQYF

abundance: many
j_gene: TRBJ1-1
d_gene: .
v_gene: TRBV7-2
CDR3nt: TGTGCCAGCCGGGCTCAACAGGGTTCGAACACTGAAGCTTTCTTT
CDR3aa: CASRAQQGSNTEAFF

abundance: .
j_gene: TRBJ1-2
d_gene: TRBD1
v_gene: TRBV6-1
CDR3nt: TGTGCCAGCAGCCACGGACAGGGCGCTAACTATGGCTACACCTTC
CDR3aa: CASSHGQGANYGYTF

abundance: .
j_gene: TRBJ1-3
d_gene: .
v_gene: TRBV7-2
CDR3nt: TGTGCCAGCAGCGTAACGTACAGGGTATCTGGAAACACCATATATTTT
CDR3aa: CASSVTYRVSGNTIYF

abundance: few
j_gene: TRBJ1-6
d_gene: TRBD1
v_gene: TRBV25-1
CDR3nt: TGTGCCAGCAGTGAACAGGGGGCAGGTGTTTACTCACCCCTCCACTTT
CDR3aa: CASSEQGAGVYSPLHF

abundance: .
j_gene: TRBJ2-7
d_gene: .
v_gene: TRBV6-5
CDR3nt: TGTGCCAGCAGTTTAACCCCGAGGGGGATCTACGAGCAGTACTTC
CDR3aa: CASSLTPRGIYEQYF

abundance: .
j_gene: TRBJ2-1
d_gene: TRBD2
v_gene: TRBV19
CDR3nt: TGTGCCAGTAGTTGGGGCGGGAGCTCCTACAATGAGCAGTTCTTC
CDR3aa: CASSWGGSSYNEQFF

abundance: .
j_gene: TRBJ2-5
d_gene: .
v_gene: TRBV19
CDR3nt: TGTGCCAGTAGTATAATAGGGGGAACGCGGGGAGAGACCCAGTACTTC
CDR3aa: CASSIIGGTRGETQYF

abundance: many
j_gene: TRBJ2-2
d_gene: TRBD1
v_gene: TRBV30
CDR3nt: TGTGCCTGGAGTGAGCCGGGACAGAGAAACACCGGGGAGCTGTTTTTT
CDR3aa: CAWSEPGQRNTGELFF

abundance: .
j_gene: TRBJ2-1
d_gene: .
v_gene: TRBV5-1
CDR3nt: TGCGCCAGCAGCTTGGGGGGAGCCTACAGTGAGCAGTTCTTC
CDR3aa: CASSLGGAYSEQFF

abundance: .
j_gene: TRBJ2-7
d_gene: .
v_gene: TRBV9
CDR3nt: TGTGCCAGCAGCCCCGGGTCTGGCTTCTCCTACGAGCAGTACTTC
CDR3aa: CASSPGSGFSYEQYF

abundance: once
j_gene: TRBJ1-2
d_gene: .
v_gene: TRBV9
CDR3nt: TGTGCCAGCAGCGTATGGGACACCCGAAACTATGGCTACACCTTC
CDR3aa: CASSVWDTRNYGYTF

abundance: few
j_gene: TRBJ2-1
d_gene: .
v_gene: TRBV29-1
CDR3nt: TGCAGCGGGAAAACAGGGAGCGAGCAGTTCTTC
CDR3aa: CSGKTGSEQFF

abundance: .
j_gene: TRBJ1-1
d_gene: .
v_gene: TRBV3-1
CDR3nt: TGTGCCAGCAGCCAAGTACAGCCGATGAACACTGAAGCTTTCTTT
CDR3aa: CASSQVQPMNTEAFF

abundance: many
j_gene: TRBJ2-5
d_gene: .
v_gene: TRBV24-1
CDR3nt: TGTGCCACCAGTGAATCGGGAATTGGTGAGACCCAGTACTTC
CDR3aa: CATSESGIGETQYF

abundance: few
j_gene: TRBJ2-3
d_gene: TRBD2
v_gene: TRBV4-2
CDR3nt: TGTGCCAGCAGCCAAGAGAAGGGAGCGGGAGCTAGCACAGATACGCAGTATTTT
CDR3aa: CASSQEKGAGASTDTQYF

abundance: many
j_gene: TRBJ2-7
d_gene: TRBD2
v_gene: TRBV30
CDR3nt: TGTGCCTGGAACCGGGACTACACCTACGAGCAGTACTTC
CDR3aa: CAWNRDYTYEQYF

abundance: many
j_gene: TRBJ1-5
d_gene: .
v_gene: TRBV11-1
CDR3nt: TGTGCCAGCAGCTCCCCCAGGACTGTCTTCAATCAGCCCCAGCATTTT
CDR3aa: CASSSPRTVFNQPQHF

abundance: many
j_gene: TRBJ2-7
d_gene: .
v_gene: TRBV12-3/TRBV12-4
CDR3nt: TGTGCCAGCAGTTTAGCGTTGCCGGGGACCCACTACGAGCAGTACTTC
CDR3aa: CASSLALPGTHYEQYF

abundance: .
j_gene: TRBJ2-4
d_gene: TRBD2
v_gene: TRBV7-9
CDR3nt: TGTGCCAGCAGCCCAAGGACTAGCGGGACCTTAAACATTCAGTACTTC
CDR3aa: CASSPRTSGTLNIQYF

abundance: many
j_gene: TRBJ2-2
d_gene: .
v_gene: TRBV2
CDR3nt: TGTGCCAGCAGGGGGTCCTCCCCGGAGCTGTTTTTT
CDR3aa: CASRGSSPELFF

abundance: many
j_gene: TRBJ1-5
d_gene: .
v_gene: TRBV29-1
CDR3nt: TGCAGCGGCCAATGGTATAGCAATCAGCCCCAGCATTTT
CDR3aa: CSGQWYSNQPQHF

abundance: few
j_gene: TRBJ2-2
d_gene: .
v_gene: TRBV7-9
CDR3nt: TGTGCCAGCAGCCCAAACAACAGGGCAGTCGGGGAGCTGTTTTTT
CDR3aa: CASSPNNRAVGELFF

abundance: many
j_gene: TRBJ2-7
d_gene: .
v_gene: TRBV12-3/TRBV12-4
CDR3nt: TGTGCCAGCACCCTTGGCGGCGGTGTGAGCTCCTACGAGCAGTACTTC
CDR3aa: CASTLGGGVSSYEQYF

abundance: .
j_gene: TRBJ1-1
d_gene: TRBD1
v_gene: TRBV7-9
CDR3nt: TGTGCCAGCAGCGGGACAGGCGATAGGGCAAATGAAGCTTTCTTT
CDR3aa: CASSGTGDRANEAFF